What follows are 9 T cell receptor beta chains derived from one specimen sequenced in a study of identical twins' blood T cells. TCRdb re-called the 5' RACE reads with MiXCR, one entry per CDR3 protein. The data contain roughly 340,000 distinct CDR3 sequences, about 28% of them singletons. The sequencing sample was made of PBMCs. Every receptor here comes from a woman aged 18-50 years in good health.

A few counts support this clonotype. The V and J genes are TRBV20-1 and TRBJ2-7, with 10 bases identical to TRBD2. Germline assignment: CDR1 DFQATT and CDR2 SNEGSKA (reference sequence). The CDR3 has 15 residues. V shed 5 bases, J shed 3 bases, and the junction held 10 bases outside the gene matches. CDR3 protein: CSAGEAGLAFYEQYF. The CDR3, as DNA: TGCAGTGCTGGCGAAGCGGGACTAGCGTTCTACGAGCAGTACTTC.

This chain links TRBV6-5 with TRBJ1-1; 7 bases line up with TRBD1. V gave up 8 bases and J gave up 4 bases; unmatched junction bases: 13. Germline assignment: CDR1 MNHEY and CDR2 SVGAGI. The CDR3 is made up of 15 amino acids. The CDR3 region is CASYPGDRASTEAFF. The CDR3 nucleotides are TGTGCCAGCTACCCCGGAGACAGGGCGAGCACTGAAGCTTTCTTT.

This clonotype appeared a few times. The chain couples TRBV6-2 or TRBV6-3 to TRBJ2-7; 10 bases agree with TRBD2. The CDR3 has 15 residues. J gave up 3 bases and V 10 bases, and 12 bases lay outside the gene matches. Germline V gene data show CDR1 as MNHEY and CDR2 as SVGEGT. CDR3 residues: CATKRRLAGVYEQYF. The CDR3 DNA reads as TGTGCCACCAAACGGCGGCTAGCGGGAGTCTACGAGCAGTACTTC.

The chain carries TRBV11-2 and TRBJ1-1; D is unclear. There are 14 residues in the CDR3. Trimming cost V 4 bases and J 5 bases, with 14 bases left between them. Germline lookup yields CDR1 SGHAT and CDR2 FQNNGV. The CDR3 protein is CASSSLKMETEAFF. The CDR3, as DNA: TGTGCCAGCAGCTCCTTGAAGATGGAGACTGAAGCTTTCTTT.

The chain couples TRBV6-2 or TRBV6-3 to TRBJ2-1; TRBD2 might be the D (5 bases). The CDR3 extends over 13 amino acids. CDR1 MNHEY and CDR2 SVGEGT come from the germline V gene. V lost 4 bases and J lost 12, with 16 bases in between. The chain's CDR3 is CASSSRDLHGQFF. CDR3 DNA: TGTGCCAGCAGTTCCCGGGATTTACATGGGCAGTTCTTC.

The rearrangement uses TRBV5-1 and TRBJ1-4; 10 bases line up with TRBD1. The V gene's germline CDR1 is SGHRS and CDR2 YFSETQ. With 2 bases clipped from V and 8 bases from J, the junction kept 6 bases outside the gene matches. CDR3 length equals 15 residues. CDR3: CASSFVGTGEEKLFF. CDR3 DNA sequence: TGCGCCAGCAGCTTCGTCGGGACAGGGGAAGAAAAACTGTTTTTT.

This clonotype was recorded many times. The chain employs TRBV24-1 and TRBJ1-1; TRBD1 aligns across 7 bases. The CDR3 loop spans 16 amino acids. The J segment lost 2 bases and the V segment lost 3 bases, leaving 8 bases of the junction unmatched. Germline CDR1 KGHDR, CDR2 SFDVKD. The chain's CDR3 is CATSDKEGTENTEAFF. CDR3 nucleotide sequence: TGTGCCACCAGTGATAAGGAGGGGACAGAAAACACTGAAGCTTTCTTT.

CDR3 region: CASSHPGVGREKLFF. CDR3 in DNA: TGTGCCAGCAGCCACCCAGGGGTTGGACGTGAAAAACTGTTTTTT. The rearrangement uses TRBV4-2 and TRBJ1-4; TRBD1 is a possible D gene (6 bases). The V gene's germline CDR1 is LGHNA and CDR2 YNFKEQ. V lost 3 bases and J 7 bases, leaving 15 bases between the germline ends. This CDR3 has 15 residues.

This clonotype was recorded once. A read error may be the cause here, since a much bigger clone is one base away. The V call is TRBV20-1, the J call TRBJ1-6; 12 bases fit TRBD1. The CDR3 totals 17 residues. The V gene's germline CDR1 is DFQATT and CDR2 SNEGSKA (reference sequence). The CDR3 protein is CGASGTGGTSYNSPLHF. CDR3 nucleotide sequence: TGCGGTGCTTCCGGGACAGGGGGCACGTCCTATAATTCACCCCTCCACTTT.